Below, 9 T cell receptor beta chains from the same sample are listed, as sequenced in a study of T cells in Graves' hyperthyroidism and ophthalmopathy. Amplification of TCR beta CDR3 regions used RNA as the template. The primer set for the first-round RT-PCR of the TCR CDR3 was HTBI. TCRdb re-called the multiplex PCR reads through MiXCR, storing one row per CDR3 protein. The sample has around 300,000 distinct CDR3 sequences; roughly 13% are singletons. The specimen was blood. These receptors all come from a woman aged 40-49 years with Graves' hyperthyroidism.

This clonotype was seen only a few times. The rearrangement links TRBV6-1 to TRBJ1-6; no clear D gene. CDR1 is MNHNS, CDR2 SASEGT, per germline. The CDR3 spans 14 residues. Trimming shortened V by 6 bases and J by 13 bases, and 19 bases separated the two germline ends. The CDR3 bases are TGTGCCAGCAGGGCGACGGCCGGGGTCTCGCCCCTCCACTTT. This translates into CASRATAGVSPLHF.

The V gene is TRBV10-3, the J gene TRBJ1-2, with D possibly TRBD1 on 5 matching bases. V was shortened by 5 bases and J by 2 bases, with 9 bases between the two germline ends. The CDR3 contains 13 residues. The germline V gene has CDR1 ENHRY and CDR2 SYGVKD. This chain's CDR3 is CAISPRGNYGYTF. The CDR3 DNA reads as TGTGCCATCAGTCCCCGGGGCAACTATGGCTACACCTTC.

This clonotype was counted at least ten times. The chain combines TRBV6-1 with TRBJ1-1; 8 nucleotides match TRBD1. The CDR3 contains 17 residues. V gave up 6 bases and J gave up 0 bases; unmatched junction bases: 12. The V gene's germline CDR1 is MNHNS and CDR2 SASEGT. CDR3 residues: CASRPGQAGGMNTEAFF. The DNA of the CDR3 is TGTGCCAGCAGGCCGGGACAGGCGGGGGGTATGAACACTGAAGCTTTCTTT.

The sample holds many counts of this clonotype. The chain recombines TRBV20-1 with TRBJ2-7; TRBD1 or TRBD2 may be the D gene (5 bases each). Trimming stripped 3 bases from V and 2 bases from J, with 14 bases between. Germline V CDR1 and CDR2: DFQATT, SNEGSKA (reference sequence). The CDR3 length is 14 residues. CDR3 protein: CSASAGTEAYEQYF. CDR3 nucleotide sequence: TGCAGTGCTAGTGCCGGGACGGAGGCCTACGAGCAGTACTTC.

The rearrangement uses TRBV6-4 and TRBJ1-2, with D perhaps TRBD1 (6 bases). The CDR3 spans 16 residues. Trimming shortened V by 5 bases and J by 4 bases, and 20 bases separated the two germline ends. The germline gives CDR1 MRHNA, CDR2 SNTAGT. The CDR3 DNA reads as TGTGCCAGCAGTCTCCTAGGACAGCTCCCGGCCTATGGCTACACCTTC. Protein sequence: CASSLLGQLPAYGYTF.

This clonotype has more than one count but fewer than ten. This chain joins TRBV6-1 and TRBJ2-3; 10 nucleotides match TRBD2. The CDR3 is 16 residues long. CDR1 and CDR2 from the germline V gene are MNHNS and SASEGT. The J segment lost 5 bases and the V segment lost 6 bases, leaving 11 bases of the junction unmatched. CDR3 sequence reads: CASSPRSGRAQDTQYF. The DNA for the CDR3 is TGTGCCAGCAGCCCCAGGAGCGGGAGGGCCCAAGATACGCAGTATTTT.

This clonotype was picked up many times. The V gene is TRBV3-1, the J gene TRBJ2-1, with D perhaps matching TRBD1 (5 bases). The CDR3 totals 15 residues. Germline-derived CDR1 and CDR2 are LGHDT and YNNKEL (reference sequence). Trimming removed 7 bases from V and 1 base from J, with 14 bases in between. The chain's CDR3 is CASTSRGSSYNEQFF. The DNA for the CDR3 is TGTGCCAGCACCTCAAGGGGAAGTTCCTACAATGAGCAGTTCTTC.

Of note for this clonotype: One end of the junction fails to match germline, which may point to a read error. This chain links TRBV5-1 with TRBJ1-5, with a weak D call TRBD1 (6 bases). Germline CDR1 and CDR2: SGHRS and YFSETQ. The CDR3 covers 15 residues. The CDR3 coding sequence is TGTGCCAGCAGCGCAGGACAGTTTTCCGATCAGCCCCAGCATTTT. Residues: CASSAGQFSDQPQHF.

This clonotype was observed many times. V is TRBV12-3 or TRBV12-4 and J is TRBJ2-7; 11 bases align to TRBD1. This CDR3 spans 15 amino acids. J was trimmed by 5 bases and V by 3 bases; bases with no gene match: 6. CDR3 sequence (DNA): TGTGCCAGCAGTTTCCGGGCGGGACAGGGGGACGAGCAGTACTTC. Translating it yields CASSFRAGQGDEQYF.